Listed below are T cell receptor beta chains from one sample, sequenced in a study of somatic mutations in cytotoxic T cells in rheumatoid arthritis. The assay was immunoSEQ multiplex PCR, and TCRdb's table has in-frame clones only and misses some. The table includes over 8,000 clones, about 90% detected once. Sequencing was performed on CD8+ T cells sorted from blood. These receptors were obtained from a woman younger than 30 with rheumatoid arthritis. CDR3s include the opening cysteine and the closing phenylalanine or tryptophan. D genes are given only for firm matches. Rows may omit the clone size; those that give it use once, few, many or a size class.

J,D,V,size,CDR3,DNA
TRBJ2-1,TRBD2,TRBV4-1,NA,CASSPLADESYGSYNEQFF,TGCGCCAGCAGCCCTCTAGCGGACGAGAGTTACGGCTCCTACAATGAGCAGTTCTTC
TRBJ2-5,TRBD1,TRBV7-3,NA,CASSTAGQAGETQYF,TGTGCCAGCAGCACCGCGGGACAGGCAGGGGAGACCCAGTACTTC
TRBJ2-1,TRBD2,TRBV27,NA,CASSLSALAGGWEQFF,TGTGCCAGCAGTTTATCCGCTCTAGCGGGAGGCTGGGAGCAGTTCTTC
TRBJ2-2,TRBD2,TRBV11-3,NA,CASSWGLAASTGELFF,TGTGCCAGCAGCTGGGGACTAGCGGCGTCCACCGGGGAGCTGTTTTTT
TRBJ2-7,TRBD2,TRBV11-1,NA,CASSYGLAGEVTYEQYF,TGTGCCAGCAGCTACGGACTAGCGGGAGAAGTAACCTACGAGCAGTACTTC
TRBJ1-2,TRBD1,TRBV19,NA,CASSIGTGYGYTF,TGTGCCAGTAGTATCGGGACAGGGTATGGCTACACCTTC
TRBJ1-2,NA,TRBV9,NA,CASSVGVAGLANYGYTF,TGTGCCAGCAGCGTAGGGGTGGCAGGCCTTGCTAACTATGGCTACACCTTC
TRBJ1-1,TRBD1,TRBV6-5,few,CASSYSGRGPEAFF,TGTGCCAGCAGTTACTCAGGCAGGGGGCCTGAAGCTTTCTTT
TRBJ2-7,TRBD1,TRBV4-3,NA,CASSQDRATGNYEQYF,TGCGCCAGCAGCCAAGATCGGGCGACAGGGAACTACGAGCAGTACTTC
TRBJ2-3,TRBD2,TRBV5-1,NA,CASSQASGGIVDTSTDTQYF,TGCGCCAGCAGCCAAGCTAGCGGGGGGATCGTCGATACTAGCACAGATACGCAGTATTTT
TRBJ2-7,TRBD1,TRBV6-5,NA,CASSYTGTGTYEQYF,TGTGCCAGCAGTTACACCGGGACAGGGACCTACGAGCAGTACTTC
TRBJ2-2,NA,TRBV4-2,NA,CASSQPGLYTGELFF,TGTGCCAGCAGCCAACCCGGACTATACACCGGGGAGCTGTTTTTT
TRBJ2-7,NA,TRBV7-9,NA,CASSSRGQKQSYEQYF,TGTGCCAGCAGCTCTAGGGGTCAGAAACAATCCTACGAGCAGTACTTC
TRBJ1-1,TRBD1,TRBV7-6,NA,CASRLGQGTEAFF,TGTGCCAGCCGACTGGGACAGGGGACTGAAGCTTTCTTT
TRBJ1-1,NA,TRBV9,NA,CASSPAPAGPEAFF,TGTGCCAGCAGCCCGGCACCGGCGGGTCCTGAAGCTTTCTTT
TRBJ2-1,NA,TRBV7-6,NA,CASSLGDSSYNEQFF,TGTGCCAGCAGCTTAGGAGACAGCTCCTACAATGAGCAGTTCTTC
TRBJ1-1,NA,TRBV30,NA,CAWSVYSLEAFF,TGTGCCTGGAGTGTATATTCCCTTGAAGCTTTCTTT
TRBJ2-2,TRBD2,TRBV7-2,NA,CASSLRLAGGAGELFF,TGTGCCAGCAGCCTCCGACTAGCGGGAGGGGCCGGGGAGCTGTTTTTT
TRBJ1-1,NA,TRBV9,NA,CASSPADRLVEAFF,TGTGCCAGCAGCCCCGCTGACAGGTTAGTTGAAGCTTTCTTT
TRBJ2-1,TRBD2,TRBV2,NA,CAIPLVAGGLNEQFF,TGTGCCATACCCCTTGTAGCGGGGGGGTTGAATGAGCAGTTCTTC
TRBJ2-3,NA,TRBV27,NA,CASSFGGSAPGTDTQYF,TGTGCCAGCAGTTTTGGTGGAAGTGCCCCAGGGACAGATACGCAGTATTTT
TRBJ2-1,TRBD2,TRBV27,NA,CASRIKSGGAFDEQFF,TGTGCCAGCAGAATAAAAAGCGGGGGGGCATTTGATGAGCAGTTCTTC
TRBJ2-3,TRBD1,TRBV28,NA,CASSSFRGRSTDTQYF,TGTGCCAGCAGTAGCTTCAGGGGGAGAAGCACAGATACGCAGTATTTT
TRBJ2-3,NA,TRBV2,once,CASKGSSAFATDTQYF,TGTGCCAGCAAGGGTTCTAGCGCCTTCGCCACAGATACGCAGTATTTT
TRBJ2-7,TRBD2,TRBV6-5,NA,CASSPGGTYSYEQYF,TGTGCCAGCAGCCCCGGGGGGACCTACTCCTACGAGCAGTACTTC
TRBJ1-1,NA,TRBV27,NA,CASSPGRNTEAFF,TGTGCCAGCAGCCCCGGGAGGAACACTGAAGCTTTCTTT
TRBJ2-3,TRBD2,TRBV5-4,NA,CASSLLREITDTQYF,TGTGCCAGCAGCTTGTTGCGGGAGATTACAGATACGCAGTATTTT
TRBJ2-7,NA,TRBV7-5,NA,CARSLEASGGCSYEQYF,TGTGCCAGAAGCTTAGAAGCTAGCGGGGGCTGTTCCTACGAGCAGTACTTC
TRBJ1-1,NA,TRBV2,NA,CANLAGVGTEAFF,TGTGCCAACTTAGCCGGGGTAGGGACTGAAGCTTTCTTT
TRBJ1-2,NA,TRBV27,NA,CASSKLAPQVPYGYTF,TGTGCCAGCAGCAAATTGGCCCCTCAGGTTCCCTATGGCTACACCTTC
TRBJ2-5,TRBD2,TRBV2,NA,CASSGNPGLAGVETQYF,TGTGCCAGCAGCGGGAACCCAGGACTAGCGGGGGTCGAGACCCAGTACTTC
TRBJ1-2,NA,TRBV15,NA,CATSRDLGDGYTF,TGTGCCACCAGCAGAGATTTGGGAGATGGCTACACCTTC